Here is one TCR beta chain with its context. This sample stems from a study of blood T cell repertoires in COVID-19. Measured with immunoSEQ multiplex PCR; TCRdb has only the in-frame clones, and not every one. Of approximately 400,000 clones in the sample, over 75% were seen once. The germline CDR1 and CDR2 sequences are MGHRA and YSYEKL. Trimming cost V 1 base and J 9 bases, with 13 bases left between them. CDR3 size: 14 residues. This chain connects TRBV4-1 to TRBJ2-1; maybe TRBD2 (5 bases). This receptor was identified in a man in his thirties or forties who had recovered from COVID-19. Sequenced input: PBMCs or T cells enriched from blood (not recorded which). CDR3 sequence: CASSQGHERLEQFF. The CDR3 DNA follows: TGCGCCAGCAGCCAAGGACACGAGCGGCTTGAGCAGTTCTTC.